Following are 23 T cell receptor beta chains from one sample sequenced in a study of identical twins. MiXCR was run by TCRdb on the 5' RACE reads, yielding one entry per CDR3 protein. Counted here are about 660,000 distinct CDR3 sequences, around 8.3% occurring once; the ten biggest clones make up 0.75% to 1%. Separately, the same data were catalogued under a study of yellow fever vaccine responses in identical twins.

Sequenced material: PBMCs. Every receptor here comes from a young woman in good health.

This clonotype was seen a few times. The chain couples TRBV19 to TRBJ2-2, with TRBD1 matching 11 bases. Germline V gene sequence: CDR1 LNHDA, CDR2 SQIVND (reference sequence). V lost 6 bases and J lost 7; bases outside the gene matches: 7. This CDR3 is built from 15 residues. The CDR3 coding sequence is TGTGCCAGTAGCCTCGGACAGGGGGCGGTCGGGGAGCTGTTTTTT. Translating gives CASSLGQGAVGELFF. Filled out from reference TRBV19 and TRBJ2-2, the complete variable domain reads DGGITQSPKYLFRKEGQNVTLSCEQNLNHDAMYWYRQDPGQGLRLIYYSQIVNDFQKGDIAEGYSVSREKKESFPLTVTSAQKNPTAFYLCASSLGQGAVGELFFGEGSRLTVL.

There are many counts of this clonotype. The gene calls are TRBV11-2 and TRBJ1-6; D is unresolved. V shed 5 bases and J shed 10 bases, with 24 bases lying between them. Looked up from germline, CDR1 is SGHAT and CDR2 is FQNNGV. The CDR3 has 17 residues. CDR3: CASSPQAAEWGTSPLHF. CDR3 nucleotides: TGTGCCAGCAGCCCTCAAGCCGCGGAGTGGGGAACGTCACCCCTCCACTTT.

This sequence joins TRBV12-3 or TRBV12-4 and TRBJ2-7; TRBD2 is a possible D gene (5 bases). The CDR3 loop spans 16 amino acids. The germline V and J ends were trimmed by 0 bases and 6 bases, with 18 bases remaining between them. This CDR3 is CASSLAEGPPAGEQYF. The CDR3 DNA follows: TGTGCCAGCAGTTTAGCAGAGGGCCCCCCGGCCGGCGAGCAGTACTTC.

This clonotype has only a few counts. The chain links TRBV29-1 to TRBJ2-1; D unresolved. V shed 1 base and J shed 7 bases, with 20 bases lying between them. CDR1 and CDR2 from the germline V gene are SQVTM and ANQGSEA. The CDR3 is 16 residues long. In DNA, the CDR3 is TGCAGCGTTGAAGTTCAGAGCTCCAAAATCTCGAATGAGCAGTTCTTC. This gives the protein CSVEVQSSKISNEQFF.

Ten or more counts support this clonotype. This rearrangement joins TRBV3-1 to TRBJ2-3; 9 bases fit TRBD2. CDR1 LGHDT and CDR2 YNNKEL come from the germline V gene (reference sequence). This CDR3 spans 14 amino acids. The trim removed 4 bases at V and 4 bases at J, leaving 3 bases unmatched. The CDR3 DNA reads TGTGCCAGCAGCCTAGCGGGGGTGTCAGATACGCAGTATTTT. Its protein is CASSLAGVSDTQYF.

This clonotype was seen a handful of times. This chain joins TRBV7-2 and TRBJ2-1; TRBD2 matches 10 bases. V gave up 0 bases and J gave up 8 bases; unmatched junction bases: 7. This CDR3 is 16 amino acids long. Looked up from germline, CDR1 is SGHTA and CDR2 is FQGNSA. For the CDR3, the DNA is TGTGCCAGCAGCTTAGCGCCAATCGGGACTAGCGATGAGCAGTTCTTC. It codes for CASSLAPIGTSDEQFF.

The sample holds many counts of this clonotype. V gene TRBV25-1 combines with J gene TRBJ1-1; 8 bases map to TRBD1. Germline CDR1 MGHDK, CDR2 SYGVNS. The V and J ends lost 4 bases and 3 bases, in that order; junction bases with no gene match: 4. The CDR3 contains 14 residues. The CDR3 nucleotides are TGTGCCAGCAGTGTCACAGGGGGATACACTGAAGCTTTCTTT. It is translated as CASSVTGGYTEAFF.

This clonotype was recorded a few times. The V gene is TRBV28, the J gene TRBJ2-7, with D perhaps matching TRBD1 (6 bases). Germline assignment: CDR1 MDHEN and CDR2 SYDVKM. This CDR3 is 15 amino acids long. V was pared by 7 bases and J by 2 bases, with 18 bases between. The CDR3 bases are TGTGCCAGCACCCTCGGGTGGGGACACCCCTACGAGCAGTACTTC. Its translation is CASTLGWGHPYEQYF.

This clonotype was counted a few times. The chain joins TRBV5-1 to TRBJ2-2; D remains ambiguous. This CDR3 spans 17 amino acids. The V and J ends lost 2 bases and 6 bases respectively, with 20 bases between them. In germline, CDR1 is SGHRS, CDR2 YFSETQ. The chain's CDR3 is CASSFLGTARPAGELFF. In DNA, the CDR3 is TGCGCCAGCAGCTTTTTGGGAACAGCCCGGCCAGCCGGGGAGCTGTTTTTT.

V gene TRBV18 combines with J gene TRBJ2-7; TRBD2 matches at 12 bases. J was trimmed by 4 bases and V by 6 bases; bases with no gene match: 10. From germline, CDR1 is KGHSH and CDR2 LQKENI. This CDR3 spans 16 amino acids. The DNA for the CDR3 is TGTGCCAGCTCCCAAAAGACTAGCGGGGGAAGTTACGAGCAGTACTTC. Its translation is CASSQKTSGGSYEQYF.

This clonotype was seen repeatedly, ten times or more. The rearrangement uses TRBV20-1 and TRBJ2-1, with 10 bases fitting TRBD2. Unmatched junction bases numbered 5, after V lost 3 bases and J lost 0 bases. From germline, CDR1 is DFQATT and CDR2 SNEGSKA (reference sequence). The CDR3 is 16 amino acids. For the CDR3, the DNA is TGCAGTGCTAGGCTAGCGGGAGCAGGCTCCTACAATGAGCAGTTCTTC. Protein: CSARLAGAGSYNEQFF.

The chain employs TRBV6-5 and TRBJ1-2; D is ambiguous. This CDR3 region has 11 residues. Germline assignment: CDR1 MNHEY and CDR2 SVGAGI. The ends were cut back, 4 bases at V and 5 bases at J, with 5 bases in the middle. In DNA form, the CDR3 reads TGTGCCAGCAGTTCGGTATATGGCTACACCTTC. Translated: CASSSVYGYTF.

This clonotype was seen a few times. The CDR3 region is CASGHPEATDTQYF. CDR3 sequence (DNA): TGTGCCAGCGGCCACCCGGAGGCCACAGATACGCAGTATTTT. The chain combines TRBV7-9 with TRBJ2-3; weak D call: TRBD2 (5 bases). V was pared by 8 bases and J by 2 bases, with 14 bases between. Germline CDR1 reads SEHNR; CDR2 reads FQNEAQ (reference sequence). The CDR3 contains 14 residues. Full variable domain (rest looked up from reference TRBV7-9 and TRBJ2-3): DTGVSQNPRHKITKRGQNVTFRCDPISEHNRLYWYRQTLGQGPEFLTYFQNEAQLEKSRLLSDRFSAERPKGSFSTLEIQRTEQGDSAMYLCASGHPEATDTQYFGPGTRLTVL.

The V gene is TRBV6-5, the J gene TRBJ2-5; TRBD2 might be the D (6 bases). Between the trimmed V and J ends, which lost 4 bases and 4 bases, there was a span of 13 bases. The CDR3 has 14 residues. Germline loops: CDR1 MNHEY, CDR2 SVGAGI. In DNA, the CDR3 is TGTGCCAGCAGTTTGACTAGGAGGGTAGAGACCCAGTACTTC. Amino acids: CASSLTRRVETQYF.

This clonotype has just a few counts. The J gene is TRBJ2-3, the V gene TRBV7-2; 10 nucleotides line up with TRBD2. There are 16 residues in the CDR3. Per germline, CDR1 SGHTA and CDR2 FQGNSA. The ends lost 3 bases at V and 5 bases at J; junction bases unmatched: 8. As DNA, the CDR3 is TGTGCCAGCAGCTTTGGGCTAGCGGGAGCTGTAGATACGCAGTATTTT. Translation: CASSFGLAGAVDTQYF. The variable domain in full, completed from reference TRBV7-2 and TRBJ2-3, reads GAGVSQSPSNKVTEKGKDVELRCDPISGHTALYWYRQSLGQGLEFLIYFQGNSAPDKSGLPSDRFSAERTGGSVSTLTIQRTQQEDSAVYLCASSFGLAGAVDTQYFGPGTRLTVL.

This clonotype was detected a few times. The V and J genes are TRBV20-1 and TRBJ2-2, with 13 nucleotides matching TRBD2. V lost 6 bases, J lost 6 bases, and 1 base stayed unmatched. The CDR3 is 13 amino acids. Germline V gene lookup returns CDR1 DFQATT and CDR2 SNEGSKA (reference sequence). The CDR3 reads CSAGLAGAGELFF. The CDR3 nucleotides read TGCAGTGCCGGACTAGCGGGAGCCGGGGAGCTGTTTTTT.

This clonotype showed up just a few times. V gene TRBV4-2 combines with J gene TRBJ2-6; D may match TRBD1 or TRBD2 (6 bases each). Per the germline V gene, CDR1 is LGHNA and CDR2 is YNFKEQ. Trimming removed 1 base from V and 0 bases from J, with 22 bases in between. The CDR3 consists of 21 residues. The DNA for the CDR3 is TGTGCCAGCAGCCAAGGCGTTCTGCGGGACATACAGGGCTCTGGGGCCAACGTCCTGACTTTC. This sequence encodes CASSQGVLRDIQGSGANVLTF.

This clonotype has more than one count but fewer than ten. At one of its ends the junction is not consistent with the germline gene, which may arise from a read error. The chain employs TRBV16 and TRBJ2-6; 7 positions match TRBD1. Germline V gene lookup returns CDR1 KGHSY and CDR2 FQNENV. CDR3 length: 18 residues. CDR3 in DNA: TGTGCCAGCAACCAACACCCCCAGGGGGAATCTGGGGCCAACGTCCTGACTTTC. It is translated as CASNQHPQGESGANVLTF. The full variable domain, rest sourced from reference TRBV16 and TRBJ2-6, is GEEVAQTPKHLVRGEGQKAKLYCAPIKGHSYVFWYQQVLKNEFKFLISFQNENVFDETGMPKERFSAKCLPNSPCSLEIQATKLEDSAVYFCASNQHPQGESGANVLTFGAGSRLTVL.

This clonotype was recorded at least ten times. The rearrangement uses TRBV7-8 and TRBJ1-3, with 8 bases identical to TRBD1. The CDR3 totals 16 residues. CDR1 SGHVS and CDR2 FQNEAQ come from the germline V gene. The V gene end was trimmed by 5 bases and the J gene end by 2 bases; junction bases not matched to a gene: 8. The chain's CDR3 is CASSLRDRLTGNTIYF. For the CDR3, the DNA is TGTGCCAGCAGCCTCCGGGACAGGCTAACTGGAAACACCATATATTTT.

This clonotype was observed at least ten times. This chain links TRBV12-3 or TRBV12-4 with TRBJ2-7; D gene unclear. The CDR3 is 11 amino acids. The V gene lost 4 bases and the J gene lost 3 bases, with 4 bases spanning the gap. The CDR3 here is CASSYDYEQYF. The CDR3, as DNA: TGTGCCAGCAGTTACGACTACGAGCAGTACTTC.

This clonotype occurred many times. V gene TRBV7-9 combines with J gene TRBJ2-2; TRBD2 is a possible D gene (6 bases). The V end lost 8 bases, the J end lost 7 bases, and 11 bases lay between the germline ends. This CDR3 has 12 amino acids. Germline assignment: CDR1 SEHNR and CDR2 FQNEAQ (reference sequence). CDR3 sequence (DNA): TGTGCCAGCGGGAGGCGGGACGGGGAGCTGTTTTTT. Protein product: CASGRRDGELFF. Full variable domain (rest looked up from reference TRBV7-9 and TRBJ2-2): DTGVSQNPRHKITKRGQNVTFRCDPISEHNRLYWYRQTLGQGPEFLTYFQNEAQLEKSRLLSDRFSAERPKGSFSTLEIQRTEQGDSAMYLCASGRRDGELFFGEGSRLTVL.

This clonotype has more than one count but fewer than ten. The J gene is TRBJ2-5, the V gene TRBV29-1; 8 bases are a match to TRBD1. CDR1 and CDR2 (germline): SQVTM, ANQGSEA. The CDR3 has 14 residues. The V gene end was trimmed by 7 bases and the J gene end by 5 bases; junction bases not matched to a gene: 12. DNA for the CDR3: TGCAGCGCCGATCCGACAGGGGCCATGGAGACCCAGTACTTC. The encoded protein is CSADPTGAMETQYF.

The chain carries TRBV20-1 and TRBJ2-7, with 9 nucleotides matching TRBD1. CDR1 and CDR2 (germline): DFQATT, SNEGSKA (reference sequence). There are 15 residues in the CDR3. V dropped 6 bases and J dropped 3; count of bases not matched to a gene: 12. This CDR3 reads CSAPRPGQGFYEQYF. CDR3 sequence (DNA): TGCAGTGCGCCGCGCCCGGGACAGGGCTTCTACGAGCAGTACTTC.